Presented here are 24 T cell receptor beta chains from one specimen sequenced in a study of T cell responses to AZD1222 COVID-19 vaccine. The repertoire was sequenced with immunoSEQ multiplex PCR; TCRdb's copy has only in-frame clones and lacks some. The sample consists of some 150,000 clones, about 91% of them appearing once. The sequences come from peripheral blood, collected on day 0 of AZD1222 vaccination. All receptors derive from an adult in good health.

This chain uses TRBV19 with TRBJ1-5, with D possibly matching TRBD1 (6 bases). Germline values: CDR1 LNHDA, CDR2 SQIVND (reference sequence). V was cut by 5 bases and J by 0 bases, with 17 bases left in between. The CDR3 loop spans 17 amino acids. CDR3 coding DNA: TGTGCCAGTAGTCCACTCGTGGGGGGGCTTAGCAATCAGCCCCAGCATTTT. Amino acids: CASSPLVGGLSNQPQHF.

The rearrangement uses TRBV6-4 and TRBJ2-1; 12 bases are shared with TRBD1. The CDR3 has 13 amino acids. CDR1 is MRHNA, CDR2 SNTAGT, per germline. J was trimmed by 6 bases and V by 10 bases; bases with no gene match: 4. CDR3 sequence (DNA): TGTGCCACCGGGACAGGGGGCATCAATGAGCAGTTCTTC. Translation: CATGTGGINEQFF.

V is TRBV7-9 and J is TRBJ2-1; D is ambiguous. The CDR3 sequence is 13 residues long. V lost 1 base and J lost 6, with 7 bases in between. Per germline, CDR1 SEHNR and CDR2 FQNEAQ (reference sequence). The CDR3 protein is CASSLVVVNEQFF. The CDR3 DNA reads as TGTGCCAGCAGCTTAGTTGTGGTCAATGAGCAGTTCTTC.

The chain couples TRBV6-5 to TRBJ2-7; 9 nucleotides agree with TRBD1. CDR1 and CDR2 (germline): MNHEY, SVGAGI. This CDR3 is 16 amino acids long. V dropped 0 bases and J dropped 7; count of bases not matched to a gene: 10. DNA of the CDR3: TGTGCCAGCAGTTACTCTTCGGGACAGGGAGGTCGAGAGCAGTACTTC. It is translated as CASSYSSGQGGREQYF.

This chain connects TRBV7-9 to TRBJ1-6, with 9 nucleotides matching TRBD1. The CDR3 length is 16 residues. With V trimmed by 4 bases and J by 4 bases, 5 bases remained unmatched. The germline CDR1 and CDR2 sequences are SEHNR and FQNEAQ (reference sequence). The CDR3 coding sequence is TGTGCCAGCAGCTCCGGGACAGGGCAATATAATTCACCCCTCCACTTT. Translated, it gives CASSSGTGQYNSPLHF.

V gene TRBV5-5 combines with J gene TRBJ2-7; D might be TRBD1 (5 bases). Germline V gives CDR1 SGHKS, CDR2 YYEKEE (reference sequence). CDR3 size: 12 residues. V was shortened by 5 bases and J by 4 bases, with 10 bases between the two germline ends. Here the CDR3 reads CASRPDSYEQYF. In DNA, the CDR3 is TGTGCCAGCAGACCAGACAGTTACGAGCAGTACTTC.

The gene calls are TRBV27 and TRBJ2-7; 10 nucleotides match TRBD1. The germline gives CDR1 MNHEY, CDR2 SMNVEV (reference sequence). CDR3 length equals 15 residues. Trimming at V came to 6 bases and at J to 3 bases, leaving 8 bases not matched to a gene. The CDR3 coding sequence is TGTGCCAGCAGACTTCCGACAGGGGGCGGCTACGAGCAGTACTTC. It is translated as CASRLPTGGGYEQYF.

The chain employs TRBV7-2 and TRBJ2-6; 10 bases match TRBD1. The CDR3 consists of 20 residues. The ends lost 0 bases at V and 2 bases at J; junction bases unmatched: 10. Germline values: CDR1 SGHTA, CDR2 FQGNSA. CDR3: CASSLAAGTGDGPGANVLTF. The CDR3 nucleotides are TGTGCCAGCAGCTTAGCCGCCGGGACAGGGGACGGGCCTGGGGCCAACGTCCTGACTTTC.

V gene TRBV7-8 combines with J gene TRBJ1-6, with TRBD1 identical over 10 bases. This CDR3 contains 15 residues. V gave up 6 bases and J gave up 10 bases; unmatched junction bases: 9. Germline V gene data show CDR1 as SGHVS and CDR2 as FQNEAQ. CDR3 in amino acids: CASRSTGTGDSPLHF. CDR3 sequence (DNA): TGTGCCAGCAGATCCACCGGGACAGGGGACTCACCCCTCCACTTT.

The chain links TRBV9 to TRBJ1-4; D is unclear. The CDR3 is made up of 15 amino acids. CDR1 and CDR2 from the germline V gene are SGDLS and YYNGEE. V dropped 1 base and J dropped 2 bases, with 9 bases sitting between them. DNA for the CDR3: TGTGCCAGCAGCGTACTTGGGCTGACTAATGAAAAACTGTTTTTT. It codes for CASSVLGLTNEKLFF.

CDR3 residues: CASSFRANYGYTF. DNA of the CDR3: TGTGCCAGCAGTTTCCGGGCCAACTATGGCTACACCTTC. The chain links TRBV28 to TRBJ1-2; D gene unclear. The CDR3 runs to 13 residues. Germline V gene data show CDR1 as MDHEN and CDR2 as SYDVKM. The ends were cut back, 3 bases at V and 2 bases at J, with 7 bases in the middle.

The V and J genes are TRBV3-1 (or the pseudogene TRBV3-2) and TRBJ2-1; 11 nucleotides line up with TRBD2. Trimming took 0 bases from V and 4 from J; bases not matched to a gene: 20. The CDR3 is 22 amino acids. Per germline, CDR1 LGHDT and CDR2 YNNKEL (reference sequence). The CDR3 loop reads CASSQDLKRASGGIPYYNEQFF. The CDR3 nucleotides are TGTGCCAGCAGCCAAGATCTTAAGAGGGCTAGCGGGGGGATTCCTTATTACAATGAGCAGTTCTTC.

This chain connects TRBV23-1 to TRBJ1-4; tentative D call: TRBD1 (6 bases). TRBV23-1 is an ORF, and what it does is uncertain. Trimming shortened V by 11 bases and J by 6 bases, and 22 bases separated the two germline ends. This CDR3 is built from 15 residues. CDR3 amino acids: CAPQRGAGADEKLFF. Here the CDR3 DNA reads TGCGCCCCTCAAAGGGGGGCGGGGGCCGATGAAAAACTGTTTTTT.

This sequence joins TRBV5-1 and TRBJ2-3; TRBD1 might be the D (6 bases). Germline V gives CDR1 SGHRS, CDR2 YFSETQ. V gave up 2 bases and J gave up 9 bases, with 10 bases separating them. This CDR3 is built from 12 residues. The CDR3 here is CASSLNRVTQYF. The DNA for the CDR3 is TGCGCCAGCAGCTTAAACAGGGTAACGCAGTATTTT.

This chain connects TRBV6-5 to TRBJ2-3; D call uncertain. The length of the CDR3 is 10 residues. The germline gives CDR1 MNHEY, CDR2 SVGAGI. V gave up 6 bases and J gave up 14 bases, with 12 bases separating them. CDR3 sequence reads: CASRRLNWYF. The CDR3 DNA sequence: TGTGCCAGCAGACGCCTGAACTGGTATTTT.

This clone was seen a single time. The genes are TRBV6-4 and TRBJ1-2, with a tentative D call TRBD1 (6 bases). Trimming shortened V by 4 bases and J by 7 bases, and 13 bases separated the two germline ends. CDR1 MRHNA and CDR2 SNTAGT come from the germline V gene. The CDR3 consists of 13 residues. The CDR3 region is CASSAQGLSGYTF. The CDR3 nucleotides read TGTGCCAGCAGTGCGCAGGGGCTTTCTGGCTACACCTTC.

This clone was detected only once. CDR3 in amino acids: CASSPAGRLETQYF. CDR3 nucleotides: TGTGCCAGTAGTCCCGCGGGGCGTTTGGAGACCCAGTACTTC. The genes are TRBV19 and TRBJ2-5; tentative D call: TRBD2 (6 bases). V shed 5 bases and J shed 5 bases, with 15 bases lying between them. The CDR3 covers 14 residues. Germline-derived CDR1 and CDR2 are LNHDA and SQIVND (reference sequence).

The V and J genes are TRBV28 and TRBJ1-6; TRBD1 matches 7 bases. CDR3 length: 16 residues. Germline loops: CDR1 MDHEN, CDR2 SYDVKM. The J segment lost 5 bases and the V segment lost 8 bases, leaving 12 bases of the junction unmatched. CDR3 residues: CASRVGGTDNNSPLHF. As DNA, the CDR3 is TGTGCCAGCCGAGTTGGGGGGACAGACAATAATTCACCCCTCCACTTT.

The rearrangement joins TRBV7-2 to TRBJ2-7, with 12 bases that match TRBD2. The germline gives CDR1 SGHTA, CDR2 FQGNSA. CDR3 length: 17 residues. Germline trimming cut 1 base from V and 9 bases from J; bases unmatched to any gene: 13. In DNA, the CDR3 is TGTGCCAGCAGCTTAGAGATGGGTGGACTAGCGGGGCGCGGGCAGTACTTC. This translates into CASSLEMGGLAGRGQYF.

The rearrangement links TRBV24-1 to TRBJ1-1; D not resolved. CDR1 is KGHDR, CDR2 SFDVKD, per germline. Trimming left V 6 bases short and J 11 bases short, with 18 bases between. The CDR3 length is 13 residues. The CDR3: CATSKRILKEAFF. The CDR3 DNA reads TGTGCCACCAGTAAGAGGATACTCAAAGAGGCTTTCTTT.

The chain recombines TRBV21-1 with TRBJ2-5; the table calls TRBD2, which could not be checked here. TRBV21-1 is listed as a pseudogene. The length of the CDR3 is 18 residues. The CDR3 sequence is CASSKKRTSGGPRETQYF. In nucleotides, the CDR3 is TGTGCCAGCAGCAAAAAGAGGACTAGCGGGGGGCCACGAGAGACCCAGTACTTC.

The rearrangement uses TRBV29-1 and TRBJ1-5, with a weak D call TRBD1 (5 bases). Germline CDR1 and CDR2: SQVTM and ANQGSEA. The CDR3 length is 14 residues. The ends were cut back, 7 bases at V and 1 base at J, with 14 bases in the middle. In DNA form, the CDR3 reads TGCAGCGCTGCCGAGGGGTACAGCAATCAGCCCCAGCATTTT. This codes for CSAAEGYSNQPQHF.

J is TRBJ1-1 and V is TRBV21-1; the table's D call of TRBD1 was not tested on the DNA. TRBV21-1 is classified as a pseudogene. The CDR3 sequence is 19 residues long. The CDR3 here is CASSKARRQGNNLLPEAFF. For the CDR3, the DNA is TGTGCCAGCAGCAAAGCCCGCCGACAGGGAAATAACCTCCTCCCTGAAGCTTTCTTT.

This clone was detected a few times. This rearrangement joins TRBV6-5 to TRBJ1-2; D unresolved. The CDR3 loop spans 15 amino acids. Trimming removed 5 bases from V and 8 bases from J, with 21 bases in between. From germline, CDR1 is MNHEY and CDR2 SVGAGI. Here the CDR3 DNA reads TGTGCCAGCAGTCAATCGAGGACCTACACGGGGGGCTACACCTTC. Its protein product is CASSQSRTYTGGYTF.